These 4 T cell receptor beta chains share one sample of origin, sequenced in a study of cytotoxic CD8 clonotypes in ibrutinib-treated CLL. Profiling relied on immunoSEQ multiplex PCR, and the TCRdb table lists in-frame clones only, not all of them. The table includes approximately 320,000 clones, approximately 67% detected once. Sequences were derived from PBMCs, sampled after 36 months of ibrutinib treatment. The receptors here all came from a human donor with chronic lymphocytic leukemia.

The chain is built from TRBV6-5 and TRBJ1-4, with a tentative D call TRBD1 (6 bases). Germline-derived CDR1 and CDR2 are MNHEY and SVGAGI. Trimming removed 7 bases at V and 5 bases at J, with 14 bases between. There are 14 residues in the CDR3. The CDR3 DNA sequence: TGTGCCAGCACGCACAGGGTCGGAAATGAAAAACTGTTTTTT. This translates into CASTHRVGNEKLFF.

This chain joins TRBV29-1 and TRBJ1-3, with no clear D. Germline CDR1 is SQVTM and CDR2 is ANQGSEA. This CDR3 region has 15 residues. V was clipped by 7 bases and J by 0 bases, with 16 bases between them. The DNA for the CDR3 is TGCAGCGCCGCCCGAGGCACCGGCTCTGGAAACACCATATATTTT. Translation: CSAARGTGSGNTIYF. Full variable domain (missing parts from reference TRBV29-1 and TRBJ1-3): SAVISQKPSRDICQRGTSLTIQCQVDSQVTMMFWYRQQPGQSLTLIATANQGSEATYESGFVIDKFPISRPNLTFSTLTVSNMSPEDSSIYLCSAARGTGSGNTIYFGEGSWLTVV.

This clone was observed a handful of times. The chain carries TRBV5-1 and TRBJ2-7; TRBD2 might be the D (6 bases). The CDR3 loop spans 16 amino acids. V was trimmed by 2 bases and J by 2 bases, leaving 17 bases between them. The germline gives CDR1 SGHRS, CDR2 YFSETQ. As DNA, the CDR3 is TGCGCCAGCAGCTTAGTCCAGGGACTTTCTACCTACGAGCAGTACTTC. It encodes CASSLVQGLSTYEQYF.

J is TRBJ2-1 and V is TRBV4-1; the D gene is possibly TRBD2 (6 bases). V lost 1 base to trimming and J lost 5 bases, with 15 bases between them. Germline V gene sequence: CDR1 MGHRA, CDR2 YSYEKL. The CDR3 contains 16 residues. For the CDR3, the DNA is TGCGCCAGCAGCCAAGGGGCCGGGACTTTCCACAATGAGCAGTTCTTC. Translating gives CASSQGAGTFHNEQFF.